The 18 T cell receptor beta chains given below trace back to one sample, sequenced in a study of early T cells in non-severe SARS-CoV-2 infection. TCRdb recomputed calls from the 5' RACE reads with MiXCR, one row per CDR3 protein. The data show about 48,000 distinct CDR3 sequences, roughly 5% seen once. The input for sequencing was whole blood, taken at baseline. The source is an adult who was a healthcare worker with PCR-confirmed SARS-CoV-2 infection or an uninfected control (not recorded which).

This clonotype occurred a few times. The chain is built from TRBV7-9 and TRBJ2-7; no clear D gene. Trimming left V 0 bases short and J 3 bases short, with 6 bases between. This CDR3 has 13 amino acids. Germline V gene data show CDR1 as SEHNR and CDR2 as FQNEAQ (reference sequence). DNA of the CDR3: TGTGCCAGCAGCTTAGCGCAGGTCTACGAGCAGTACTTC. Translating it yields CASSLAQVYEQYF. The variable domain in full, completed from reference TRBV7-9 and TRBJ2-7, reads DTGVSQNPRHKITKRGQNVTFRCDPISEHNRLYWYRQTLGQGPEFLTYFQNEAQLEKSRLLSDRFSAERPKGSFSTLEIQRTEQGDSAMYLCASSLAQVYEQYFGPGTRLTVT.

The chain links TRBV24-1 to TRBJ2-3, with 7 bases fitting TRBD2. CDR3 length equals 13 residues. Germline CDR1 is KGHDR and CDR2 is SFDVKD. V was pared by 5 bases and J by 6 bases, with 4 bases of the junction left unmatched. The CDR3 DNA reads as TGTGCCACCAGTGCGGGGGGAACCGATACGCAGTATTTT. It codes for CATSAGGTDTQYF.

This clonotype was seen repeatedly, ten times or more. The chain is built from TRBV6-5 and TRBJ2-2; possible D gene TRBD2, 5 bases. The V gene lost 8 bases and the J gene lost 0 bases, with 13 bases spanning the gap. This CDR3 has 15 residues. Germline CDR1 MNHEY, CDR2 SVGAGI. The CDR3 reads CASLSRAANTGELFF. For the CDR3, the DNA is TGTGCCAGCCTCTCGCGGGCCGCGAACACCGGGGAGCTGTTTTTT.

This rearrangement joins TRBV21-1 to TRBJ1-1; the D call TRBD1 from the table was never checked on the DNA. TRBV21-1 corresponds to a pseudogene. CDR3 size: 16 residues. In nucleotides, the CDR3 is TGTGCCAGCAGCAAAAGGGATCCTGGGGGGAACACTGAAGCTTTCTTT. This gives the protein CASSKRDPGGNTEAFF.

At least ten counts were recorded for this clonotype. V and J are TRBV6-1 and TRBJ1-4, with D tentatively TRBD1 (6 bases). CDR3 length equals 14 residues. Trimming stripped 6 bases from V and 3 bases from J, with 11 bases between. Germline V gene lookup returns CDR1 MNHNS and CDR2 SASEGT. Here the CDR3 DNA reads TGTGCCAGCAGGGCGGACAGACCTAATGAAAAACTGTTTTTT. This sequence encodes CASRADRPNEKLFF.

This clonotype occurred many times. The DNA for the CDR3 is TGTGCCAGCTCACCAAGGGTCGAGTATCCCTACGAGCAGTACTTC. Translation: CASSPRVEYPYEQYF. The chain combines TRBV18 with TRBJ2-7; D gene unclear. Trimming pared 2 bases from V and 2 bases from J, leaving 13 bases between. The CDR3 is made up of 15 amino acids. Germline V gives CDR1 KGHSH, CDR2 LQKENI.

A few counts support this clonotype. The rearrangement uses TRBV6-2 or TRBV6-3 and TRBJ1-1; TRBD1 might be the D (6 bases). V was cut by 4 bases and J by 0 bases, with 9 bases left in between. Per the germline V gene, CDR1 is MNHEY and CDR2 is SVGEGT. The CDR3 contains 14 residues. DNA of the CDR3: TGTGCCAGCAGTTCGACAGGTTTGAACACTGAAGCTTTCTTT. It specifies CASSSTGLNTEAFF.

This chain joins TRBV29-1 and TRBJ2-2; TRBD1 matches 7 bases. This CDR3 has 13 amino acids. Germline loops: CDR1 SQVTM, CDR2 ANQGSEA. The CDR3 sequence: CSHSNRGTGELFF. CDR3 in DNA: TGCAGTCATTCTAACAGGGGCACCGGGGAGCTGTTTTTT.

This clonotype ranks as medium-sized. One junction end does not reproduce the germline sequence, and a read error may be involved. CDR3: CASSLGQGNTEAFF. CDR3 sequence (DNA): TGCGCCAGCAGCTTGGGACAGGGGAACACTGAAGCTTTCTTT. The chain joins TRBV11-2 to TRBJ1-1; 9 bases fit TRBD1. The CDR3 loop spans 14 amino acids. Germline CDR1 and CDR2: SGHAT and FQNNGV.

This clonotype was counted at least ten times. Germline is not matched at one junction end, which may reflect a read error. V usage is TRBV7-7 and J usage is TRBJ2-1, with 8 bases identical to TRBD1. Per germline, CDR1 SSHAT and CDR2 FNYEAQ (reference sequence). The length of the CDR3 is 15 residues. The CDR3 spells CASSPDRVAYNEQFF. The CDR3 DNA is TGTGCTAGCAGCCCGGACAGGGTCGCCTACAATGAGCAGTTCTTC.

This rearrangement joins TRBV7-8 to TRBJ2-1, with D tentatively TRBD1 or TRBD2 (5 bases each). Per germline, CDR1 SGHVS and CDR2 FQNEAQ. The germline V and J ends were trimmed by 8 bases and 3 bases, with 11 bases remaining between them. This CDR3 is built from 13 residues. CDR3 coding DNA: TGTGCCAGCTCCGGGACGGACTACAATGAGCAGTTCTTC. Amino acids: CASSGTDYNEQFF.

This clonotype was seen a few times. V usage is TRBV11-2 and J usage is TRBJ1-3; maybe TRBD1 (6 bases). Germline assignment: CDR1 SGHAT and CDR2 FQNNGV. The CDR3 is made up of 15 amino acids. V lost 6 bases and J lost 2, with 14 bases in between. Written as DNA, the CDR3 is TGTGCCAGCAGATTCGACAGGATCACTGGAAACACCATATATTTT. Translated: CASRFDRITGNTIYF.

Regarding this clonotype: Given a much more abundant clone one base away, this may be a read error. V is TRBV9 and J is TRBJ2-2; D remains unclear. Per germline, CDR1 SGDLS and CDR2 YYNGEE. CDR3 size: 14 residues. V lost 4 bases and J 6 bases, leaving 13 bases between the germline ends. CDR3 in DNA: TGTGCCAGCAGCATAGCTGGGTCCGCCGGGGAGCTGTTTTTT. This translates into CASSIAGSAGELFF.

The rearrangement links TRBV11-2 to TRBJ2-7, with D maybe TRBD2 (5 bases). Trimming cost V 5 bases and J 4 bases, with 18 bases left between them. Germline-derived CDR1 and CDR2 are SGHAT and FQNNGV. The CDR3 sequence is 15 residues long. CDR3 loop: CASSDGRAGSYEQYF. CDR3 in DNA: TGTGCCAGCAGCGATGGACGGGCGGGCTCTTACGAGCAGTACTTC. Looking up the rest from reference TRBV11-2 and TRBJ2-7 gives the full variable domain: EAGVAQSPRYKIIEKRQSVAFWCNPISGHATLYWYQQILGQGPKLLIQFQNNGVVDDSQLPKDRFSAERLKGVDSTLKIQPAKLEDSAVYLCASSDGRAGSYEQYFGPGTRLTVT.

The chain recombines TRBV12-3 or TRBV12-4 with TRBJ2-7, with D possibly being TRBD1 (6 bases). The V end lost 6 bases, the J end lost 3 bases, and 6 bases lay between the germline ends. The CDR3 is 11 amino acids. The CDR3 region is CASRGHYEQYF. In DNA, the CDR3 is TGTGCCAGCAGGGGACACTACGAGCAGTACTTC.

There are a few counts of this clonotype. This rearrangement joins TRBV28 to TRBJ2-7; possible D gene TRBD2, 7 bases. V shed 6 bases and J shed 4 bases, with 13 bases lying between them. In germline, CDR1 is MDHEN, CDR2 SYDVKM. CDR3 length equals 13 residues. This chain's CDR3 is CASSLSGTYEQYF. CDR3 bases: TGTGCCAGCAGCCTCAGCGGGACATACGAGCAGTACTTC.

This clonotype was seen many times. V is TRBV5-1 and J is TRBJ1-6; D remains ambiguous. Trimming pared 2 bases from V and 7 bases from J, leaving 13 bases between. Germline V CDR1 and CDR2: SGHRS, YFSETQ. CDR3 length: 15 amino acids. This chain's CDR3 is CASSFSGNLNSPLHF. The CDR3 coding sequence is TGCGCCAGCAGCTTTTCGGGCAACTTGAATTCACCCCTCCACTTT.

This clonotype showed up many times. The chain combines TRBV5-4 with TRBJ1-6; D ambiguous. Germline V CDR1 and CDR2: SGHNT, YYREEE (reference sequence). The CDR3 sequence is 15 residues long. The V and J ends lost 2 bases and 5 bases respectively, with 11 bases between them. The CDR3 region is CASSLDGRNNSPLHF. The CDR3 nucleotides read TGTGCCAGCAGCTTAGACGGCCGGAATAATTCACCCCTCCACTTT. The variable domain in full, with the rest retrieved from reference TRBV5-4 and TRBJ1-6, is ETGVTQSPTHLIKTRGQQVTLRCSSQSGHNTVSWYQQALGQGPQFIFQYYREEENGRGNFPPRFSGLQFPNYSSELNVNALELDDSALYLCASSLDGRNNSPLHFGNGTRLTVT.